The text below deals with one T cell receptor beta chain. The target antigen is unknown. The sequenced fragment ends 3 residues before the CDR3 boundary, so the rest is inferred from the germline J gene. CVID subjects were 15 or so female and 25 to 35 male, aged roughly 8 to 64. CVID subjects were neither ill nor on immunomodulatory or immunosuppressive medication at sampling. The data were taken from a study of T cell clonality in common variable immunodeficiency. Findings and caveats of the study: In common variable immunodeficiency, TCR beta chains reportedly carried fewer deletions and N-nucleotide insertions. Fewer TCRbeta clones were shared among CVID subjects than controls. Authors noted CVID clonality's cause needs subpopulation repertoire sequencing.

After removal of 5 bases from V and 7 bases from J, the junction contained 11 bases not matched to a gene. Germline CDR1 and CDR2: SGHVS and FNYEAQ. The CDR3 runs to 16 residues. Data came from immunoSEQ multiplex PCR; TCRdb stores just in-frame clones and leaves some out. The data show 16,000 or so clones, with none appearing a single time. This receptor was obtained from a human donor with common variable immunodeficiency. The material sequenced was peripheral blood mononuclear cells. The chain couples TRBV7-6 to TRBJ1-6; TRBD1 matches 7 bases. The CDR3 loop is CASSPSNQGGNSPLHF. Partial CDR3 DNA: TGTGCCAGCAGCCCTTCGAACCAGGGGGGCAATTCACCC.